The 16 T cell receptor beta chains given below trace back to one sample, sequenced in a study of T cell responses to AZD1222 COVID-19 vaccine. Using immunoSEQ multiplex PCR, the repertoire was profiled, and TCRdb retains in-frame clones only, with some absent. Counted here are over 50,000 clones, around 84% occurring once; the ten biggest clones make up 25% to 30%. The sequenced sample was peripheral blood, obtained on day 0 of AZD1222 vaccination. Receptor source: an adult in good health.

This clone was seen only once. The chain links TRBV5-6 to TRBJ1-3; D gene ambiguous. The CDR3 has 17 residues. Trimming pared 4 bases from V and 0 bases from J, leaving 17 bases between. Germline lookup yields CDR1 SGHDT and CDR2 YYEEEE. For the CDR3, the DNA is TGTGCCAGCAGCCCCGGACTGATCGCGCTCTCTGGAAACACCATATATTTT. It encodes CASSPGLIALSGNTIYF.

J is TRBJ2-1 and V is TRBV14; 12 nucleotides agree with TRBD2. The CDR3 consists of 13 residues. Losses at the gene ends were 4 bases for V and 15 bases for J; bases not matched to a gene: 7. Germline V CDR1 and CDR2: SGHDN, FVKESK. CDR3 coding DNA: TGTGCCAGCAGCCTCCCGACTAGCGGGAGAAGGTTCTTC. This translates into CASSLPTSGRRFF.

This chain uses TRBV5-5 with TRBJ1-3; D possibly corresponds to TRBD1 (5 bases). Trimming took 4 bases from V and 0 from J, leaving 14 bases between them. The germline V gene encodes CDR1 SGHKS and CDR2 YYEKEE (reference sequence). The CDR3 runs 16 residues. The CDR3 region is CASSPAGGRSGNTIYF. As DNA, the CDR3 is TGTGCCAGCAGCCCGGCGGGGGGTCGCTCTGGAAACACCATATATTTT.

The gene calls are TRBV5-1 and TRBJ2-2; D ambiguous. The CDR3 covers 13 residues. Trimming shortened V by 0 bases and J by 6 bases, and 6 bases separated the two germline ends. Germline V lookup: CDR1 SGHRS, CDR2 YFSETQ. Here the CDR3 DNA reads TGCGCCAGCAGCTTGGACGTTTCCGGGGAGCTGTTTTTT. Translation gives CASSLDVSGELFF. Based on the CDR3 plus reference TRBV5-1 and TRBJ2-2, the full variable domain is KAGVTQTPRYLIKTRGQQVTLSCSPISGHRSVSWYQQTPGQGLQFLFEYFSETQRNKGNFPGRFSGRQFSNSRSEMNVSTLELGDSALYLCASSLDVSGELFFGEGSRLTVL.

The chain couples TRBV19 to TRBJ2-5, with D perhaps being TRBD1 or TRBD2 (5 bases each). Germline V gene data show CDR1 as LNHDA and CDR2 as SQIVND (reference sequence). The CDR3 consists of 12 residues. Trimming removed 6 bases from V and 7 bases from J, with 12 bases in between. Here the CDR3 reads CASRDFRGTQYF. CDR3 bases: TGTGCCAGTAGGGACTTTAGGGGGACCCAGTACTTC.

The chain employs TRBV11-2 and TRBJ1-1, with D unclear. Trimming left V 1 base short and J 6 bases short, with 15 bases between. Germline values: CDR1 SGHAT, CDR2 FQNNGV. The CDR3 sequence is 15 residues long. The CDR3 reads CASSLVGSFQPEAFF. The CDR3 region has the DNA TGTGCCAGCAGCTTAGTCGGGTCATTCCAGCCTGAAGCTTTCTTT.

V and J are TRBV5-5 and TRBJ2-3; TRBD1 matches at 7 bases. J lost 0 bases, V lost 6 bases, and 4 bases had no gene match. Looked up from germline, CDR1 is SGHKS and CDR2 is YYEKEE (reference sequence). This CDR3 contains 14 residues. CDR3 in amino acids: CASMGTVSTDTQYF. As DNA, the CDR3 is TGTGCCAGCATGGGGACAGTCAGCACAGATACGCAGTATTTT.

The CDR3 loop is CASSLGTGDGNTIYF. CDR3 nucleotide sequence: TGCGCCAGCAGCTTGGGGACAGGGGATGGAAACACCATATATTTT. The chain carries TRBV5-1 and TRBJ1-3; 9 bases fit TRBD1. This CDR3 region has 15 residues. The V segment lost 0 bases and the J segment 3 bases; nucleotides outside the gene matches: 1. The germline CDR1 and CDR2 sequences are SGHRS and YFSETQ.

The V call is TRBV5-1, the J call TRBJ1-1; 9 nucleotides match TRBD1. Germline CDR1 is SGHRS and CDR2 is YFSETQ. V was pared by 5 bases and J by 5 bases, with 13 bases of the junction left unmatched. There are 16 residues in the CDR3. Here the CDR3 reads CASSYNTGGGTTEAFF. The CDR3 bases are TGCGCCAGCAGTTACAATACAGGGGGCGGAACAACTGAAGCTTTCTTT.

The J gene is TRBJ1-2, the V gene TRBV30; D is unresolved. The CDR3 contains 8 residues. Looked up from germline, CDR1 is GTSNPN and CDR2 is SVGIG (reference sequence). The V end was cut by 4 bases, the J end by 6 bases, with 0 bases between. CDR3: CAWNGYTF. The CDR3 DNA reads TGTGCCTGGAATGGCTACACCTTC. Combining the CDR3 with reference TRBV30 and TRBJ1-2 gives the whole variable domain SQTIHQWPATLVQPVGSPLSLECTVEGTSNPNLYWYRQAAGRGLQLLFYSVGIGQISSEVPQNLSASRPQDRQFILSSKKLLLSDSGFYLCAWNGYTFGSGTRLTVV.

The CDR3 DNA reads TGTGCCAGCAGTTTAAGGAGCTCTGGAAACACCATATATTTT. It translates to CASSLRSSGNTIYF. The chain has TRBV28 and TRBJ1-3; no definite D call. Between the trimmed V and J ends, which lost 2 bases and 0 bases, there was a span of 5 bases. The germline V gene encodes CDR1 MDHEN and CDR2 SYDVKM. The CDR3 is 14 residues long.

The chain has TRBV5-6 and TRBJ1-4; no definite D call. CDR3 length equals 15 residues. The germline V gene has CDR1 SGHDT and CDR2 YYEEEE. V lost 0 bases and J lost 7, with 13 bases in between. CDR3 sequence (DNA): TGTGCCAGCAGCTTGGTGGGCAGTTTAAGTGAAAAACTGTTTTTT. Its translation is CASSLVGSLSEKLFF.

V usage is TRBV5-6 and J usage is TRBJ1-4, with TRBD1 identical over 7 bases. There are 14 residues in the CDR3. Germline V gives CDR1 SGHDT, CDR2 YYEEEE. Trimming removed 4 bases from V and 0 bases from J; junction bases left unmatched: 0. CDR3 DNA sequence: TGTGCCAGCAGCCAGGGGGCAACTAATGAAAAACTGTTTTTT. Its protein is CASSQGATNEKLFF. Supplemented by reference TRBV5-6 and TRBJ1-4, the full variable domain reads DAGVTQSPTHLIKTRGQQVTLRCSPKSGHDTVSWYQQALGQGPQFIFQYYEEEERQRGNFPDRFSGHQFPNYSSELNVNALLLGDSALYLCASSQGATNEKLFFGSGTQLSVL.

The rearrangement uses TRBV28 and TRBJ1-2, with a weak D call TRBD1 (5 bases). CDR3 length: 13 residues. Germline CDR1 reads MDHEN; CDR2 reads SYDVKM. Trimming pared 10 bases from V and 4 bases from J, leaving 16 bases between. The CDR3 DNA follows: TGTGCCACCACACCTTCGGGGGGCTATGGCTACACCTTC. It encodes CATTPSGGYGYTF.

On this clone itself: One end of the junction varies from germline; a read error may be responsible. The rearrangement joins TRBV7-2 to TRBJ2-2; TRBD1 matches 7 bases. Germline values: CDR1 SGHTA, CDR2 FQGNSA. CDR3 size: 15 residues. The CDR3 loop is CASSLSDRDTGELFF. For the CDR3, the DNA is TGTGCCAGCAGCTTATCCGACAGGGACACTGGGGAGCTGTTTTTT.

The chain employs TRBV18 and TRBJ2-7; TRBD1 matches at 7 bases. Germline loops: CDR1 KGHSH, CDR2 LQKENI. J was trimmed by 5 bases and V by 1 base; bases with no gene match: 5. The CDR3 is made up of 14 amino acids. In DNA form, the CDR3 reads TGTGCCAGCTCACCACAGGGGGCAGGGAACGAGCAGTACTTC. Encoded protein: CASSPQGAGNEQYF.